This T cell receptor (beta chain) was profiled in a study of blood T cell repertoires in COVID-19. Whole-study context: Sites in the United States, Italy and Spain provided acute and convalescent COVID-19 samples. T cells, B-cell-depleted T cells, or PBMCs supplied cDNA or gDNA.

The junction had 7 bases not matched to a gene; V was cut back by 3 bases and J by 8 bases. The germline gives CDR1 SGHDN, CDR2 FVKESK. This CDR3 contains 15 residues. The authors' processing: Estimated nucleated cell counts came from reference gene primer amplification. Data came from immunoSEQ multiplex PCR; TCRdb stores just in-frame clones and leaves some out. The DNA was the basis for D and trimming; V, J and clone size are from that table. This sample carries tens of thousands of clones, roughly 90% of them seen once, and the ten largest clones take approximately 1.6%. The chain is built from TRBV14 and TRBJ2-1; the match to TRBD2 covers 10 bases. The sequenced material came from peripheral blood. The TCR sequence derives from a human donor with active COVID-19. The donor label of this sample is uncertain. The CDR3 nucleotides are TGTGCCAGCAGCCAGAGCGGGGGGGCAACCTATGAGCAGTTCTTC. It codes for CASSQSGGATYEQFF.